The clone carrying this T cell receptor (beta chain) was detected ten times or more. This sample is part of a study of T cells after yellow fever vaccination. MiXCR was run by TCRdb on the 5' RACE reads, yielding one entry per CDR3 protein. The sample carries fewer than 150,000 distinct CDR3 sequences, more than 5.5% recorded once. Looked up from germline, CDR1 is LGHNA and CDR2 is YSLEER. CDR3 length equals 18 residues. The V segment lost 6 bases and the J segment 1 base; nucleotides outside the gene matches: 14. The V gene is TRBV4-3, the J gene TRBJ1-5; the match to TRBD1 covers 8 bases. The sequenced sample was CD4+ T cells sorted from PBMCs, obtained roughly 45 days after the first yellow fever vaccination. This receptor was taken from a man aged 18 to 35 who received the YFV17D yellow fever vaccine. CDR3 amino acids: CASSLRAQDRESNQPQHF. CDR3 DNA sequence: TGCGCCAGCAGTCTAAGAGCCCAGGACAGGGAGAGCAATCAGCCCCAGCATTTT.